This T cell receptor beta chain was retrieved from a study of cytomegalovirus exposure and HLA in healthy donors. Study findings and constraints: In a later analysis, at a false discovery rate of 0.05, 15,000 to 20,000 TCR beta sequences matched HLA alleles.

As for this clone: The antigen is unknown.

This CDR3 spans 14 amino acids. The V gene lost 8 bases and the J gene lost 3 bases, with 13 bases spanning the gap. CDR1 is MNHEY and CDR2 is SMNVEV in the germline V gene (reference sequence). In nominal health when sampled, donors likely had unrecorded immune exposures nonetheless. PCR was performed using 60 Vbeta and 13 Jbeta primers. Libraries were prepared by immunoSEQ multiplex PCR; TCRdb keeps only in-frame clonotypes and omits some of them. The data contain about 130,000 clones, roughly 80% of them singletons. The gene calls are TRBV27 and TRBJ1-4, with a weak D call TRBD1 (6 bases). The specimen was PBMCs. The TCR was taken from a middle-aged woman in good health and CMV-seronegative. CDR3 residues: CASGPQGSNEKLFF. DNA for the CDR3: TGTGCCAGCGGCCCACAGGGTTCTAATGAAAAACTGTTTTTT.